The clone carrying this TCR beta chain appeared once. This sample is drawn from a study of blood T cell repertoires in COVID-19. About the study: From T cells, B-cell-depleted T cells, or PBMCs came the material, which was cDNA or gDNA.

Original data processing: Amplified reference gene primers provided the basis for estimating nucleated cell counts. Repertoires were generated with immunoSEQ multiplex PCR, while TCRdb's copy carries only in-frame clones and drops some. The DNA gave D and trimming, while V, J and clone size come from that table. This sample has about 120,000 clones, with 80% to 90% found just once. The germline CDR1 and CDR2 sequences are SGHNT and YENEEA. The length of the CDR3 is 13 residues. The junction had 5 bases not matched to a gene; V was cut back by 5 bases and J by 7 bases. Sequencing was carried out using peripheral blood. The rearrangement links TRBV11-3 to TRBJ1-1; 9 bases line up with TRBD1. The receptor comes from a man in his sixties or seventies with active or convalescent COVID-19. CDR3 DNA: TGTGCCAGCAGCCAGGGACAGGGCAATGAAGCTTTCTTT. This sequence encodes CASSQGQGNEAFF.